Each of the 8 T cell receptor beta chains below was sequenced from the same sample in a study of molecular identifiers for immune sequencing clone quantification. MiXCR, applied by TCRdb to the PCR reads, yields one record per CDR3 protein. The sample has roughly 12,000 distinct CDR3 sequences; roughly 15% are singletons. The material sequenced was naive CD8+ T cells from blood, with Jurkat cell RNA spiked in. Subset in this sample: FACS-sorted CD8+CD4-CCR7+CD45RA+ naive T cells. The receptor source for this set is a human donor in good health. Some libraries in this study had Jurkat cell RNA spiked in.

This clonotype was observed a handful of times. The CDR3 region has the DNA TGTGCCAGCAGCACGTCAGGGGGCGAGCAGTACTTC. Translated: CASSTSGGEQYF. The V and J genes are TRBV9 and TRBJ2-7, with TRBD1 matching over 7 bases. Unmatched junction bases numbered 4, after V lost 4 bases and J lost 6 bases. This CDR3 has 12 amino acids. The V gene's germline CDR1 is SGDLS and CDR2 YYNGEE.

This clonotype rates as medium-sized. The genes are TRBV6-2 or TRBV6-3 and TRBJ2-3; 8 bases match TRBD2. Trimming cost V 6 bases and J 3 bases; bases outside gene matches: 8. The CDR3 consists of 15 residues. Per the germline V gene, CDR1 is MNHEY and CDR2 is SVGEGT. The CDR3: CASSWASGSTDTQYF. CDR3 nucleotide sequence: TGTGCCAGCAGCTGGGCGAGCGGGAGTACAGATACGCAGTATTTT.

With respect to this clonotype: Just one base apart from a much larger clone, this may be a read error. This rearrangement joins TRBV15 to TRBJ1-1; 7 nucleotides line up with TRBD1. V gave up 4 bases and J gave up 3 bases; unmatched junction bases: 5. Germline CDR1 is LNHNV and CDR2 is YYDKDF (reference sequence). The CDR3 runs 14 residues. The CDR3 protein is CATSKRTGHTEAFF. The CDR3 bases are TGTGCCACCAGCAAAAGGACAGGTCACACTGAAGCTTTCTTT.

This clonotype counts as medium-sized. The rearrangement links TRBV3-1 to TRBJ2-2; 8 bases are a match to TRBD1. Germline values: CDR1 LGHDT, CDR2 YNNKEL (reference sequence). The V and J ends lost 0 bases and 4 bases, in that order; junction bases with no gene match: 7. The CDR3 loop spans 17 amino acids. For the CDR3, the DNA is TGTGCCAGCAGCCAAGATCCGGGGCAGGGGGCCACCGGGGAGCTGTTTTTT. Translated, it gives CASSQDPGQGATGELFF. Based on the CDR3 plus reference TRBV3-1 and TRBJ2-2, the full variable domain is DTAVSQTPKYLVTQMGNDKSIKCEQNLGHDTMYWYKQDSKKFLKIMFSYNNKELIINETVPNRFSPKSPDKAHLNLHINSLELGDSAVYFCASSQDPGQGATGELFFGEGSRLTVL.

The chain couples TRBV7-2 to TRBJ2-1; 9 bases line up with TRBD2. Germline assignment: CDR1 SGHTA and CDR2 FQGNSA. The CDR3 is 15 residues long. Trimming at V came to 0 bases and at J to 6 bases, leaving 3 bases not matched to a gene. The CDR3 bases are TGTGCCAGCAGCTTAGCGCTAGCGGGACGCAATGAGCAGTTCTTC. Amino acid sequence: CASSLALAGRNEQFF.

This clonotype was observed many times. The V gene is TRBV7-2, the J gene TRBJ1-1, with TRBD1 matching over 10 bases. CDR1 is SGHTA and CDR2 is FQGNSA in the germline V gene. This CDR3 is built from 15 residues. V gave up 3 bases and J gave up 1 base; unmatched junction bases: 2. CDR3 residues: CASSFRDRGNTEAFF. CDR3 nucleotides: TGTGCCAGCAGCTTTAGGGACAGGGGGAACACTGAAGCTTTCTTT.

A few counts support this clonotype. The J gene is TRBJ2-5, the V gene TRBV5-5; D not resolved. Per the germline V gene, CDR1 is SGHKS and CDR2 is YYEKEE (reference sequence). CDR3 length: 14 amino acids. Trimming removed 1 base at V and 2 bases at J, with 9 bases between. Here the CDR3 DNA reads TGTGCCAGCAGCTTGTCGCCAGGACAAGAGACCCAGTACTTC. Amino acid sequence: CASSLSPGQETQYF.

In its sample, this clonotype was seen many times. The gene calls are TRBV19 and TRBJ1-5, with 10 bases matching TRBD1. Germline V gene data show CDR1 as LNHDA and CDR2 as SQIVND (reference sequence). The CDR3 runs to 15 residues. Trimming at V came to 3 bases and at J to 6 bases, leaving 5 bases not matched to a gene. The CDR3 coding sequence is TGTGCCAGTAGTATCCGACAGGGGGCCGCTCAGCCCCAGCATTTT. Its translation: CASSIRQGAAQPQHF.